This T cell receptor beta chain was identified during a study of spatial heterogeneity in lung cancer. As to time point: sample taken at primary tumor resection. No cells were sorted before sequencing. The whole RNA sequenced was extracted from tumor, nontumor lung or frozen PBMC. TCRdb reprocessed the 5' RACE reads with MiXCR, giving one entry per CDR3 protein. This table holds approximately 2,500 distinct CDR3 sequences, over 7.5% found once. This clonotype was counted between two and nine times. The clonotype comes from a female donor with early-stage non-small cell lung cancer. The material was normal lung tissue next to the tumor, obtained at surgery.

CDR3 coding DNA: TGTGCCACCAGTGTTGGGGGCAGCACAGATACGCAGTATTTT. It is translated as CATSVGGSTDTQYF. The gene calls are TRBV24-1 and TRBJ2-3, with D perhaps TRBD1 (6 bases). Germline CDR1 and CDR2: KGHDR and SFDVKD. The CDR3 is 14 amino acids. Trimming removed 5 bases from V and 0 bases from J, with 8 bases in between.